The 17 T cell receptor beta chains below were found in one sample sequenced in a study of vaccination effects on CD4 cells after COVID-19. Their cognate antigens are unknown. Pools of viral peptides were used by the ViraFEST assay to expand antigen-specific CD4+ T cells ahead of sequencing. Upon completion of 10 to 11 days in culture, CD4+ T cells were isolated. Vaccine recipients lacked prior SARS-CoV-2 infection and had negative nucleocapsid antibodies. TCRdb's copy holds only in-frame clones and misses some; the assay was immunoSEQ multiplex PCR. The sample has about 24,000 clones, roughly three quarters seen once. Specimen: CD4+ T cells from PBMCs cultured with HCoV-NL63 spike peptides, collected before COVID-19 vaccination. Receptors were obtained from a human donor who received a COVID-19 vaccine.

This clone appeared once. The chain combines TRBV28 with TRBJ2-3; the match to TRBD1 covers 9 bases. The CDR3 is made up of 14 amino acids. CDR1 is MDHEN and CDR2 is SYDVKM in the germline V gene. The J segment lost 5 bases and the V segment lost 8 bases, leaving 8 bases of the junction unmatched. CDR3 sequence: CASAQTGGGDTQYF. The CDR3 DNA reads TGTGCCAGCGCTCAAACAGGGGGCGGAGATACGCAGTATTTT.

The chain combines TRBV2 with TRBJ1-2; D call uncertain. The CDR3 extends over 9 amino acids. The V end was cut by 8 bases, the J end by 10 bases, with 8 bases between. From germline, CDR1 is SNHLY and CDR2 FYNNEI. The DNA for the CDR3 is TGTGCCAGCGGCGGAGTCTACACCTTC. It translates to CASGGVYTF.

This clone was detected only once. The rearrangement uses TRBV7-9 and TRBJ2-3, with TRBD2 as a possible D gene (6 bases). The CDR3 is 12 amino acids. Germline V gene lookup returns CDR1 SEHNR and CDR2 FQNEAQ (reference sequence). Trimming stripped 6 bases from V and 6 bases from J, with 10 bases between. The chain's CDR3 is CASRSSGDTQYF. The CDR3 nucleotides read TGTGCCAGCAGGTCAAGCGGGGATACGCAGTATTTT.

This clone is a singleton in its sample. The V call is TRBV6-1, the J call TRBJ1-6; a possible D gene is TRBD1 (5 bases). The CDR3 has 13 residues. The germline V gene has CDR1 MNHNS and CDR2 SASEGT. The V end lost 0 bases, the J end lost 10 bases, and 7 bases lay between the germline ends. The CDR3 reads CASSEADKSPLHF. The CDR3 DNA reads TGTGCCAGCAGTGAAGCGGACAAGTCACCCCTCCACTTT.

This chain joins TRBV19 and TRBJ2-7; D possibly uses TRBD1 or TRBD2 (6 bases each). This CDR3 contains 17 residues. In germline, CDR1 is LNHDA, CDR2 SQIVND (reference sequence). V shed 6 bases and J shed 7 bases, with 28 bases lying between them. CDR3 region: CASSLRTMGAGTREQYF. The DNA of the CDR3 is TGTGCCAGTAGCCTAAGGACCATGGGGGCCGGGACTCGGGAGCAGTACTTC.

This rearrangement joins TRBV4-1 to TRBJ1-5, with unresolved D. Germline V gene sequence: CDR1 MGHRA, CDR2 YSYEKL. V gave up 3 bases and J gave up 0 bases, with 15 bases separating them. The CDR3 contains 17 residues. CDR3 residues: CASSHLLTGYSNQPQHF. As DNA, the CDR3 is TGCGCCAGCAGCCACCTTTTGACGGGTTATAGCAATCAGCCCCAGCATTTT.

This clone came up once. The chain couples TRBV19 to TRBJ1-2; D gene uncertain. The CDR3 spans 14 residues. Trimming pared 1 base from V and 6 bases from J, leaving 12 bases between. Germline lookup yields CDR1 LNHDA and CDR2 SQIVND (reference sequence). CDR3 sequence (DNA): TGTGCCAGTAGTATAGTAAGGACCACAGATGGCTACACCTTC. Its translation: CASSIVRTTDGYTF.

The genes are TRBV7-9 and TRBJ2-7; weak D call: TRBD1 (7 bases). Trimming took 3 bases from V and 4 from J, leaving 13 bases between them. Germline CDR1 reads SEHNR; CDR2 reads FQNEAQ (reference sequence). This CDR3 has 14 amino acids. CDR3 in amino acids: CASSFSGGRYEQYF. For the CDR3, the DNA is TGTGCCAGCAGCTTTTCAGGGGGGAGGTACGAGCAGTACTTC.

This clone was detected a few times. DNA of the CDR3: TGCGCCAGCAGTTTTCAACAGGAGACCTACGAGCAGTACTTC. Protein: CASSFQQETYEQYF. The genes are TRBV10-2 and TRBJ2-7; possibly TRBD1 for D (5 bases). The CDR3 loop spans 14 amino acids. In germline, CDR1 is WSHSY, CDR2 SAAADI. V was shortened by 5 bases and J by 2 bases, with 13 bases between the two germline ends.

This sequence joins TRBV3-1 (or the pseudogene TRBV3-2) and TRBJ2-2; TRBD1 aligns across 7 bases. The germline CDR1 and CDR2 sequences are LGHDT and YNNKEL (reference sequence). This CDR3 has 16 amino acids. V lost 0 bases to trimming and J lost 9 bases; unmatched junction nucleotides: 10. The CDR3 nucleotides are TGTGCCAGCAGCCAAGATAGACAGGGTGTTAACCGGGAGCTGTTTTTT. It translates to CASSQDRQGVNRELFF.

The rearrangement links TRBV2 to TRBJ2-7; D call uncertain. Between the trimmed V and J ends, which lost 0 bases and 7 bases, there was a span of 7 bases. This CDR3 region has 12 residues. Germline values: CDR1 SNHLY, CDR2 FYNNEI. CDR3 sequence: CASSEAAREQYF. Here the CDR3 DNA reads TGTGCCAGCAGTGAAGCGGCTCGGGAGCAGTACTTC.

The rearrangement uses TRBV13 and TRBJ1-1; no reliable D call. There are 14 residues in the CDR3. Trimming removed 4 bases from V and 4 bases from J, with 13 bases in between. The germline gives CDR1 PRHDT, CDR2 FYEKMQ (reference sequence). Here the CDR3 DNA reads TGTGCCAGCAGCTCAGGCCGAATGGGCACTGAAGCTTTCTTT. It encodes CASSSGRMGTEAFF.

The chain links TRBV7-9 to TRBJ2-5; 9 nucleotides match TRBD1. CDR3 size: 15 residues. Germline values: CDR1 SEHNR, CDR2 FQNEAQ (reference sequence). V shed 5 bases, J shed 4 bases, and the junction held 8 bases outside the gene matches. Written as DNA, the CDR3 is TGTGCCAGCAGCAGAGGGACAGGGAAGAGAGAGACCCAGTACTTC. It encodes CASSRGTGKRETQYF.

This clone was picked up one time. This chain connects TRBV19 to TRBJ2-3, with TRBD2 as a possible D gene (6 bases). Germline V gene data show CDR1 as LNHDA and CDR2 as SQIVND (reference sequence). The CDR3 has 15 residues. V shed 4 bases and J shed 3 bases, with 14 bases lying between them. The DNA for the CDR3 is TGTGCCAGTAGTACGAAGACTAGTACGACAGATACGCAGTATTTT. The encoded protein is CASSTKTSTTDTQYF.

V is TRBV7-2 and J is TRBJ2-7; no definite D call. CDR3 length equals 15 residues. V lost 5 bases to trimming and J lost 2 bases, with 16 bases between them. Germline V gene lookup returns CDR1 SGHTA and CDR2 FQGNSA. DNA for the CDR3: TGTGCCAGCAGCCCTCGACCTAGGAGCCCCTACGAGCAGTACTTC. Amino acid sequence: CASSPRPRSPYEQYF.

This clone has a handful of counts. CDR3 nucleotides: TGTGCCGGCGGGACAGGGAGTTCACCCCTCCACTTT. It specifies CAGGTGSSPLHF. V is TRBV6-5 and J is TRBJ1-6; 9 nucleotides align to TRBD1. Germline CDR1 and CDR2: MNHEY and SVGAGI. V gave up 11 bases and J gave up 9 bases; unmatched junction bases: 5. This CDR3 spans 12 amino acids.

The rearrangement uses TRBV5-1 and TRBJ1-2, with TRBD1 as a possible D gene (5 bases). Germline V gives CDR1 SGHRS, CDR2 YFSETQ. Trimming pared 3 bases from V and 5 bases from J, leaving 14 bases between. CDR3 length: 14 amino acids. In DNA form, the CDR3 reads TGCGCCAGCAGCTCCGGAGGGGCCTTTTATGGCTACACCTTC. Protein: CASSSGGAFYGYTF.